The T cell receptor (beta chain) described here comes from a study of metastatic and nonmetastatic thyroid tumors. About the study: Comparison of repertoires was carried out across blood and tumor or nodule tissue from malignant and benign thyroid patients.

Per the original data handling: Between-group CDR3 differences, defined by clinicopathological status, yielded a distant-metastasis classifier for papillary thyroid cancer. TCRdb reprocessed the PCR reads using MiXCR. The V and J calls follow TCRdb's processing rather than the paper's. The sample records tens of thousands of clones, roughly 15% being singletons. V dropped 5 bases and J dropped 6; count of bases not matched to a gene: 11. Germline V gives CDR1 MNHNS, CDR2 SASEGT. CDR3 length: 16 residues. This clone was detected only a few times. Its antigen is currently unknown. Points from the study as a whole: Across blood and tumor, TCR beta diversity in malignant thyroid tumors was reportedly significantly higher than in benign nodules.

Thyroid surgery took place with no prior treatment in any patient. V and J are TRBV6-1 and TRBJ2-7; 12 nucleotides align to TRBD1. This TCR derives from a male donor with papillary thyroid cancer or a benign thyroid nodule (not recorded which). Some clones in this sample may be carry-over from other donors' samples. What was sequenced was blood. The CDR3 here is CASSHTYGTGGSEQYF. In DNA form, the CDR3 reads TGTGCCAGCAGTCATACCTACGGGACAGGGGGCAGCGAGCAGTACTTC.